This T cell receptor beta chain comes out of a study of blood T cell repertoires in COVID-19. About the study: Spain, Italy and the United States supplied samples that represented acute and convalescent COVID-19. Nucleic acid was either cDNA or gDNA, and it came from T cells, B-cell-depleted T cells, or PBMCs.

Authors' processing steps: How many nucleated cells were present was estimated from reference gene primer amplification. Profiled with immunoSEQ multiplex PCR; TCRdb holds only in-frame clones, not every one. V and J calls plus clone size are reproduced from that table; the DNA served to infer D and trimming. Of around 99,000 clones in the sample, around 79% were seen once. Germline V CDR1 and CDR2: SGHRS, YFSETQ. There are 16 residues in the CDR3. V gave up 1 base and J gave up 0 bases, with 10 bases separating them. The J gene is TRBJ2-2, the V gene TRBV5-1; D uncertain. The receptor was isolated from an elderly woman with active or convalescent COVID-19. Sample: peripheral blood. CDR3 nucleotide sequence: TGCGCCAGCAGCTTGTACCTCAGTGCGAACACCGGGGAGCTGTTTTTT. Its protein is CASSLYLSANTGELFF.